This entry lists 31 T cell receptor beta chains sequenced from one sample in a study of T cells in Graves' hyperthyroidism and ophthalmopathy. TCR beta CDR3 sequences were amplified from RNA transcripts. The HTBI primer set was used in a first-round RT-PCR of the TCR CDR3. Using its own MiXCR run on the multiplex PCR reads, TCRdb lists one record per CDR3 protein. The sample yields a few hundred thousand distinct CDR3 sequences, approximately 19% seen once. The sample taken for sequencing was blood. The receptors come from a woman under 30 with Graves' hyperthyroidism.

This clonotype was seen repeatedly, ten times or more. The V gene is TRBV12-3 or TRBV12-4, the J gene TRBJ1-5; 11 bases map to TRBD1. Unmatched junction bases numbered 2, after V lost 1 base and J lost 9 bases. This CDR3 region has 14 residues. In DNA form, the CDR3 reads TGTGCCAGCAGTTTAGGGACAGGGGGCGGGCCCCAGCATTTT. Residues: CASSLGTGGGPQHF.

Notes on this clonotype: A much larger clone sits a single nucleotide away, making a read error possible. The rearrangement links TRBV6-1 to TRBJ1-2, with 11 bases fitting TRBD1. The V gene end was trimmed by 6 bases and the J gene end by 4 bases; junction bases not matched to a gene: 7. This CDR3 has 15 amino acids. Germline CDR1 MNHNS, CDR2 SASEGT. The CDR3 coding sequence is TGTGCCAGCAGATCCGGGACAGGGGGGATCTATGGCTACACCTTC. Its translation is CASRSGTGGIYGYTF.

The sample holds a few counts of this clonotype. This chain uses TRBV3-1 with TRBJ2-7; D possibly uses TRBD1 or TRBD2 (6 bases each). The length of the CDR3 is 15 residues. V gave up 2 bases and J gave up 7 bases, with 18 bases separating them. Looked up from germline, CDR1 is LGHDT and CDR2 is YNNKEL (reference sequence). The CDR3 loop reads CASSQFGGRTGEQYF. DNA of the CDR3: TGTGCCAGCAGCCAATTCGGGGGCCGTACGGGAGAGCAGTACTTC.

This clonotype was recorded a few times. Being one base from a much bigger clone, this may be a read error. The V call is TRBV12-3 or TRBV12-4, the J call TRBJ2-2, with D possibly matching TRBD1 (6 bases). The CDR3 is 14 amino acids. The CDR3: CASRHDRNTGELCF. CDR3 DNA sequence: TGTGCCAGCAGACACGACAGGAACACCGGGGAGCTGTGTTTT.

This clonotype occurred many times. V and J are TRBV2 and TRBJ1-4, with D possibly being TRBD1 (5 bases). The CDR3 has 15 residues. V lost 4 bases and J lost 5, with 14 bases in between. Germline CDR1 and CDR2: SNHLY and FYNNEI. The CDR3 sequence: CASSGGPGINEKLFF. In DNA form, the CDR3 reads TGTGCCAGCAGTGGGGGCCCAGGTATAAATGAAAAACTGTTTTTT.

The chain combines TRBV29-1 with TRBJ1-2; TRBD1 matches at 9 bases. The CDR3 has 13 residues. CDR1 is SQVTM, CDR2 ANQGSEA, per germline. J lost 0 bases, V lost 7 bases, and 3 bases had no gene match. CDR3 nucleotide sequence: TGCAGCGGGGACAGGGCAACTAACTATGGCTACACCTTC. Encoded protein: CSGDRATNYGYTF.

The sample holds many counts of this clonotype. The rearrangement uses TRBV7-9 and TRBJ2-6; D is undetermined. V lost 3 bases to trimming and J lost 0 bases, with 6 bases between them. The CDR3 has 15 residues. CDR1 is SEHNR, CDR2 FQNEAQ, per germline (reference sequence). The CDR3 bases are TGTGCCAGCAGCTTTCTCCCCTCTGGGGCCAACGTCCTGACTTTC. Translated, it gives CASSFLPSGANVLTF.

This clonotype appeared many times. This chain connects TRBV19 to TRBJ2-2; D gene ambiguous. CDR3 length: 15 residues. From germline, CDR1 is LNHDA and CDR2 SQIVND (reference sequence). Trimming stripped 4 bases from V and 6 bases from J, with 15 bases between. CDR3 sequence reads: CASSRLASHPGELFF. CDR3 coding DNA: TGTGCCAGTAGTAGATTAGCTTCTCACCCCGGGGAGCTGTTTTTT.

The rearrangement joins TRBV13 to TRBJ2-2; 8 bases match TRBD2. Germline CDR1 and CDR2: PRHDT and FYEKMQ (reference sequence). This CDR3 is 19 amino acids long. Trimming at V came to 3 bases and at J to 3 bases, leaving 15 bases not matched to a gene. CDR3 DNA sequence: TGTGCCAGCAGCTTTTTTCGGGGGGGAGACGGCCCTCACACCGGGGAGCTGTTTTTT. Its translation is CASSFFRGGDGPHTGELFF. The variable domain in full, completed from reference TRBV13 and TRBJ2-2, reads AAGVIQSPRHLIKEKRETATLKCYPIPRHDTVYWYQQGPGQDPQFLISFYEKMQSDKGSIPDRFSAQQFSDYHSELNMSSLELGDSALYFCASSFFRGGDGPHTGELFFGEGSRLTVL.

This sequence joins TRBV6-5 and TRBJ2-7, with no clear D. The CDR3 covers 13 residues. V dropped 2 bases and J dropped 4 bases, with 9 bases sitting between them. Germline V gene data show CDR1 as MNHEY and CDR2 as SVGAGI. CDR3 in DNA: TGTGCCAGCAGTTACGACCGAAGATACGAGCAGTACTTC. Its translation is CASSYDRRYEQYF.

In its sample, this clonotype was seen a few times. The chain carries TRBV19 and TRBJ2-7; D might be TRBD1 (6 bases). Germline V gives CDR1 LNHDA, CDR2 SQIVND (reference sequence). V was shortened by 5 bases and J by 3 bases, with 17 bases between the two germline ends. The CDR3 is 15 residues long. This chain's CDR3 is CASSLKNLGGYEQYF. CDR3 in DNA: TGTGCCAGTAGTTTGAAGAATTTAGGGGGCTACGAGCAGTACTTC.

This rearrangement joins TRBV5-1 to TRBJ2-7; D may be TRBD1 (6 bases). This CDR3 spans 13 amino acids. V lost 5 bases, J lost 2 bases, and 11 bases lay in between. Germline CDR1 SGHRS, CDR2 YFSETQ. For the CDR3, the DNA is TGCGCCAGCAGACCACAGGGAACCTACGAGCAGTACTTC. Translated, it gives CASRPQGTYEQYF.

The sample holds a few counts of this clonotype. The chain carries TRBV5-1 and TRBJ1-2; D perhaps matches TRBD1 (6 bases). Germline CDR1 SGHRS, CDR2 YFSETQ. The CDR3 sequence is 13 residues long. Trimming cost V 2 bases and J 5 bases, with 10 bases left between them. The CDR3 coding sequence is TGCGCCAGCAGCTTATACCAGGGGTATGGCTACACCTTC. It specifies CASSLYQGYGYTF.

This clonotype was recorded many times. This rearrangement joins TRBV12-3 or TRBV12-4 to TRBJ1-1; unclear D gene. V lost 5 bases and J lost 0, with 10 bases in between. CDR3 length equals 14 residues. The CDR3 is CASSLRTVNTEAFF. The DNA of the CDR3 is TGTGCCAGCAGTCTTCGGACGGTGAACACTGAAGCTTTCTTT.

This clonotype appeared many times. The chain couples TRBV7-8 to TRBJ2-7, with TRBD2 matching 7 bases. Trimming cost V 0 bases and J 9 bases; bases outside gene matches: 5. The length of the CDR3 is 13 residues. Germline V gene data show CDR1 as SGHVS and CDR2 as FQNEAQ. CDR3 bases: TGTGCCAGCAGCTTAGCGGGAGCGGGACCGCAGTACTTC. Translating gives CASSLAGAGPQYF.

Concerning this clonotype itself: Just one base apart from a much larger clone, this may be a read error. Here the CDR3 omits its conserved ending phenylalanine or tryptophan, so a read error is the likely source. The CDR3 DNA follows: TGTGCCAGCAGTTCCCCCGGAGGCAATCAGCCCCAGCATCTT. Protein sequence: CASSSPGGNQPQHL. The chain has TRBV28 and TRBJ1-5; D gene uncertain. Germline CDR1 and CDR2: MDHEN and SYDVKM. V lost 4 bases and J lost 2, with 9 bases in between. This CDR3 is built from 14 residues.

CDR3 region: CASSSSNYGYTF. CDR3 bases: TGTGCCAGCAGTAGTAGTAACTATGGCTACACCTTC. The chain joins TRBV6-1 to TRBJ1-2; D unclear. Per the germline V gene, CDR1 is MNHNS and CDR2 is SASEGT. V shed 5 bases and J shed 1 base, with 5 bases lying between them. The length of the CDR3 is 12 residues.

The table lists this clonotype with many counts. The chain combines TRBV20-1 with TRBJ1-1; 7 bases match TRBD1. The germline gives CDR1 DFQATT, CDR2 SNEGSKA (reference sequence). The CDR3 is 13 residues long. Trimming took 5 bases from V and 1 from J; bases not matched to a gene: 4. The CDR3 region has the DNA TGCAGTGCTGGCCGGGACAGGAACACTGAAGCTTTCTTT. This gives the protein CSAGRDRNTEAFF.

This clonotype was picked up many times. J is TRBJ2-7 and V is TRBV25-1; D is tentatively TRBD1 or TRBD2 (5 bases each). CDR1 is MGHDK, CDR2 SYGVNS, per germline. V shed 2 bases and J shed 0 bases, with 14 bases lying between them. CDR3 length: 16 amino acids. The CDR3 loop is CASSEIGAQSSYEQYF. The CDR3 nucleotides are TGTGCCAGCAGTGAAATCGGGGCTCAAAGCTCCTACGAGCAGTACTTC.

This chain links TRBV6-1 with TRBJ1-1; perhaps TRBD1 as D (6 bases). CDR3 length: 14 residues. Germline CDR1 reads MNHNS; CDR2 reads SASEGT. V gave up 5 bases and J gave up 3 bases, with 13 bases separating them. The CDR3 sequence: CASSRTGPDTEAFF. The CDR3 nucleotides read TGTGCCAGCAGTCGCACAGGGCCTGACACTGAAGCTTTCTTT.

This clonotype has more than one count but fewer than ten. The chain recombines TRBV28 with TRBJ1-5; D unresolved. The CDR3 runs 14 residues. V was pared by 6 bases and J by 9 bases, with 18 bases between. From germline, CDR1 is MDHEN and CDR2 SYDVKM. The CDR3 DNA sequence: TGTGCCAGCAGCCTCGGGGAGCCGGGAGGGCCCCAGCATTTT. Residues: CASSLGEPGGPQHF.

In its sample, this clonotype was seen many times. The chain has TRBV5-1 and TRBJ2-5; D not resolved. Germline V CDR1 and CDR2: SGHRS, YFSETQ. CDR3 length: 14 residues. With 4 bases removed from V and 1 base from J, the gap between germline ends came to 11 bases. Here the CDR3 DNA reads TGCGCCAGCAGCCTCGAGAGGTTCCAAGAGACCCAGTACTTC. Protein sequence: CASSLERFQETQYF.

Many counts were recorded for this clonotype. The rearrangement uses TRBV29-1 and TRBJ2-5, with D perhaps matching TRBD1 (5 bases). V lost 5 bases and J lost 1, with 11 bases in between. The CDR3 is 13 residues long. In germline, CDR1 is SQVTM, CDR2 ANQGSEA. The chain's CDR3 is CSVMRQIQETQYF. In DNA form, the CDR3 reads TGCAGCGTTATGCGACAGATCCAAGAGACCCAGTACTTC.

In this sample, this clonotype turned up many times. The CDR3 loop is CASSLASWTGEETQYF. CDR3 nucleotides: TGCGCCAGCAGCTTGGCCAGTTGGACAGGGGAAGAGACCCAGTACTTC. The chain carries TRBV5-1 and TRBJ2-5; 9 bases line up with TRBD1. This CDR3 is 16 amino acids long. CDR1 SGHRS and CDR2 YFSETQ come from the germline V gene. V trimming: 0 bases; J trimming: 3 bases; junction bases outside the gene matches: 6.

The table lists this clonotype with many counts. The genes are TRBV24-1 and TRBJ2-5; D perhaps matches TRBD1 (6 bases). Germline V CDR1 and CDR2: KGHDR, SFDVKD. Trimming removed 4 bases from V and 0 bases from J, with 14 bases in between. CDR3 length equals 16 residues. CDR3 coding DNA: TGTGCCACCAGTGACCATAGCCGGGACAACCAAGAGACCCAGTACTTC. Encoded protein: CATSDHSRDNQETQYF.

This sequence joins TRBV6-1 and TRBJ1-5; unclear D gene. Germline V gene sequence: CDR1 MNHNS, CDR2 SASEGT. The CDR3 runs to 15 residues. V lost 6 bases, J lost 2 bases, and 14 bases lay in between. The DNA of the CDR3 is TGTGCCAGCAGAAACCGAGAGGGAGGCAATCAGCCCCAGCATTTT. Translated, it gives CASRNREGGNQPQHF.

The V and J genes are TRBV6-1 and TRBJ1-5; a weak D match, TRBD1 (5 bases). V gave up 1 base and J gave up 6 bases, with 10 bases separating them. CDR1 and CDR2 (germline): MNHNS, SASEGT. CDR3 length equals 14 residues. Here the CDR3 DNA reads TGTGCCAGCAGTGAAGGGGACGGGGTTCAGCCCCAGCATTTT. Translated: CASSEGDGVQPQHF.

CDR3 amino acids: CASSLEGTGGAETQYF. The CDR3 DNA sequence: TGTGCCAGCAGCTTAGAAGGGACAGGGGGCGCGGAGACCCAGTACTTC. The rearrangement links TRBV11-2 to TRBJ2-5; 12 nucleotides match TRBD1. Germline V gives CDR1 SGHAT, CDR2 FQNNGV. The V gene end was trimmed by 0 bases and the J gene end by 5 bases; junction bases not matched to a gene: 4. The CDR3 has 16 residues.

This clonotype has at least ten counts. The gene calls are TRBV20-1 and TRBJ2-2; D assignment may be TRBD1 or TRBD2 (5 bases each). CDR3 length: 15 residues. Germline loops: CDR1 DFQATT, CDR2 SNEGSKA (reference sequence). V was trimmed by 0 bases and J by 0 bases, leaving 8 bases between them. CDR3 sequence reads: CSAREGTANTGELFF. In DNA, the CDR3 is TGCAGTGCTAGAGAAGGGACGGCGAACACCGGGGAGCTGTTTTTT.

Ten or more counts support this clonotype. The rearrangement joins TRBV27 to TRBJ1-2; D unresolved. This CDR3 comprises 13 residues. Germline CDR1 reads MNHEY; CDR2 reads SMNVEV (reference sequence). Trimming pared 8 bases from V and 5 bases from J, leaving 15 bases between. Here the CDR3 DNA reads TGTGCCAGCTCCCAGGCGAGCGCTTATGGCTACACCTTC. It is translated as CASSQASAYGYTF.

The chain couples TRBV28 to TRBJ1-1, with 8 bases aligning to TRBD1. The J segment lost 13 bases and the V segment lost 2 bases, leaving 6 bases of the junction unmatched. The germline gives CDR1 MDHEN, CDR2 SYDVKM. This CDR3 is 12 amino acids long. CDR3: CASSLLRDRCFF. CDR3 DNA sequence: TGTGCCAGCAGTTTACTCCGGGACAGGTGTTTCTTT.